These 30 T cell receptor beta chains were all obtained from the same sample, sequenced in a study of cytomegalovirus exposure and HLA in healthy donors (dated by TCRdb to 2015 to 2018). Libraries were prepared through the immunoSEQ multiplex PCR assay. What TCRdb holds here is the immuneACCESS table cut down to in-frame rearrangements. Part of the clones is not present; checked against another copy, under half of the missing clones reflect an unresolved V gene, and the others are unexplained. Within this sample are about 220,000 clones, with just under 90% of them counted one time only. Approximately 2.5% of the sample is held by the ten biggest clonotypes. Sequenced input: PBMCs. The receptors stem from a man younger than 30 in good health and CMV-seronegative.

The chain uses TRBV10-1 and TRBJ2-7; D unresolved. The CDR3 is 12 amino acids. Deletions cut 5 bases from V and 1 base from J, with 6 bases between. Germline V gives CDR1 WNHNN, CDR2 SYGVQD (reference sequence). DNA for the CDR3: TGCGCCAGCAGTATAAATTCCTACGAGCAGTACTTC. Amino acids: CASSINSYEQYF.

The CDR3 coding sequence is TGTGCCAGCAGTTTAGGGACAGTTAGCGGCGAGCAGTACTTC. This gives the protein CASSLGTVSGEQYF. The chain is built from TRBV28 and TRBJ2-7; D is possibly TRBD1 (7 bases). CDR3 size: 14 residues. Germline V gene data show CDR1 as MDHEN and CDR2 as SYDVKM. V lost 2 bases and J lost 6, with 14 bases in between.

This chain joins TRBV7-2 and TRBJ1-5; D unresolved. V was clipped by 1 base and J by 1 base, with 14 bases between them. Germline CDR1 SGHTA, CDR2 FQGNSA. This CDR3 has 17 residues. This CDR3 reads CASSLVEGITSNQPQHF. The CDR3 nucleotides read TGTGCCAGCAGCTTAGTGGAGGGAATTACCAGCAATCAGCCCCAGCATTTT.

The gene calls are TRBV14 and TRBJ2-3; 9 bases match TRBD2. Germline V lookup: CDR1 SGHDN, CDR2 FVKESK. The V segment lost 1 base and the J segment 2 bases; nucleotides outside the gene matches: 4. CDR3 length: 16 residues. The CDR3 is CASSQGLAVTTDTQYF. Here the CDR3 DNA reads TGTGCCAGCAGCCAAGGACTAGCGGTAACCACAGATACGCAGTATTTT.

J is TRBJ2-7 and V is TRBV13, with D possibly being TRBD2 (6 bases). CDR1 PRHDT and CDR2 FYEKMQ come from the germline V gene (reference sequence). The CDR3 is 13 amino acids. The V end lost 5 bases, the J end lost 4 bases, and 12 bases lay between the germline ends. The CDR3 DNA is TGTGCCAGCAGCCTTCGGGGGAGGTACGAGCAGTACTTC. It is translated as CASSLRGRYEQYF. Full variable domain (missing parts from reference TRBV13 and TRBJ2-7): AAGVIQSPRHLIKEKRETATLKCYPIPRHDTVYWYQQGPGQDPQFLISFYEKMQSDKGSIPDRFSAQQFSDYHSELNMSSLELGDSALYFCASSLRGRYEQYFGPGTRLTVT.

V gene TRBV6-6 combines with J gene TRBJ1-5; D remains unclear. The CDR3 length is 16 residues. V shed 0 bases and J shed 3 bases, with 12 bases lying between them. CDR1 is MNHNY and CDR2 is SVGAGI in the germline V gene (reference sequence). CDR3 DNA sequence: TGTGCCAGCAGTTACTCGAGAGGGTACCCCAATCAGCCCCAGCATTTT. Translating it yields CASSYSRGYPNQPQHF.

The V call is TRBV6-1, the J call TRBJ1-3; TRBD1 agrees at 9 bases. V shed 2 bases and J 4 bases; nucleotides not matched to a gene: 3. There are 15 residues in the CDR3. CDR1 MNHNS and CDR2 SASEGT come from the germline V gene. This CDR3 is CASSEYRGPGNTIYF. The CDR3, as DNA: TGTGCCAGCAGTGAATACAGGGGGCCGGGAAACACCATATATTTT.

The CDR3 region is CAIRSSGGTYEQYF. The CDR3 region has the DNA TGTGCCATCCGGTCCAGCGGGGGAACCTACGAGCAGTACTTC. The chain joins TRBV10-3 to TRBJ2-7; TRBD2 matches 8 bases. Germline lookup yields CDR1 ENHRY and CDR2 SYGVKD. Trimming at V came to 8 bases and at J to 2 bases, leaving 8 bases not matched to a gene. This CDR3 has 14 residues.

The chain links TRBV6-5 to TRBJ2-7; D might be TRBD2 (6 bases). The CDR3 contains 16 residues. CDR1 and CDR2 (germline): MNHEY, SVGAGI. Trimming cost V 2 bases and J 7 bases, with 21 bases left between them. The CDR3 coding sequence is TGTGCCAGCAGTTACCGCTCGGGACTTTCCCTTCGAGAGCAGTACTTC. Protein: CASSYRSGLSLREQYF.

This clone turned up a few times. The CDR3 reads CASSQGTTSGYNEQFF. Written as DNA, the CDR3 is TGTGCCAGCAGCCAGGGAACGACTAGCGGGTACAATGAGCAGTTCTTC. The rearrangement uses TRBV7-2 and TRBJ2-1; 10 bases line up with TRBD2. The CDR3 spans 16 residues. V was clipped by 5 bases and J by 4 bases; unmatched bases: 8. Germline loops: CDR1 SGHTA, CDR2 FQGNSA.

This sequence joins TRBV4-3 and TRBJ2-7; 10 bases line up with TRBD2. The CDR3 is made up of 15 amino acids. The V and J ends lost 0 bases and 3 bases, in that order; junction bases with no gene match: 2. CDR1 is LGHNA, CDR2 YSLEER, per germline. The CDR3 loop reads CASSQDTSGIYEQYF. The CDR3 DNA sequence: TGCGCCAGCAGCCAAGATACTAGCGGGATCTACGAGCAGTACTTC.

V is TRBV27 and J is TRBJ2-4; 13 bases map to TRBD2. V lost 6 bases, J lost 9 bases, and 8 bases stayed unmatched. The CDR3 spans 15 residues. CDR1 and CDR2 from the germline V gene are MNHEY and SMNVEV (reference sequence). The CDR3 spells CASRGTSGKLGIQYF. The CDR3 DNA follows: TGTGCCAGCAGAGGGACTAGCGGGAAACTGGGCATTCAGTACTTC.

V is TRBV28 and J is TRBJ1-5; TRBD1 matches 10 bases. J lost 5 bases, V lost 6 bases, and 7 bases had no gene match. The CDR3 contains 15 residues. Germline V gene sequence: CDR1 MDHEN, CDR2 SYDVKM. CDR3 in amino acids: CASSRPGQGYQPQHF. Written as DNA, the CDR3 is TGTGCCAGCAGCCGACCGGGACAGGGGTATCAGCCCCAGCATTTT.

The chain carries TRBV29-1 and TRBJ2-3; 12 bases align to TRBD2. V lost 4 bases, J lost 4 bases, and 6 bases stayed unmatched. The V gene's germline CDR1 is SQVTM and CDR2 ANQGSEA. The CDR3 length is 15 residues. CDR3: CSVVRLAGGADTQYF. The CDR3 coding sequence is TGCAGCGTTGTCAGGCTAGCGGGGGGGGCAGATACGCAGTATTTT.

This clone was observed a single time. The V gene is TRBV5-4, the J gene TRBJ2-4; 7 bases match TRBD2. J gave up 0 bases and V 3 bases, and 12 bases lay outside the gene matches. The CDR3 sequence is 18 residues long. Germline V gene lookup returns CDR1 SGHNT and CDR2 YYREEE (reference sequence). CDR3 sequence reads: CASSSGGPQPLAKNIQYF. CDR3 DNA: TGTGCCAGCAGCTCGGGGGGACCCCAGCCCCTAGCCAAAAACATTCAGTACTTC.

This clone turned up a few times. This chain links TRBV11-2 with TRBJ2-5, with a tentative D call TRBD1 (5 bases). The CDR3 covers 11 residues. Trimming removed 9 bases at V and 5 bases at J, with 10 bases between. Per the germline V gene, CDR1 is SGHAT and CDR2 is FQNNGV. The CDR3 here is CASSPGETQYF. CDR3 nucleotide sequence: TGTGCCAGTTCCCCAGGGGAGACCCAGTACTTC.

This clone appeared a single time. V is TRBV19 and J is TRBJ1-2, with D uncertain. V was cut by 5 bases and J by 8 bases, with 18 bases left in between. The CDR3 is 14 amino acids. The germline V gene encodes CDR1 LNHDA and CDR2 SQIVND (reference sequence). The CDR3 nucleotides read TGTGCCAGTAGTCTCCCGGACTTACTGGGCGGCTACACCTTC. It translates to CASSLPDLLGGYTF.

The rearrangement links TRBV15 to TRBJ1-2, with 9 nucleotides matching TRBD1. This CDR3 is 16 amino acids long. With V trimmed by 1 base and J by 3 bases, 6 bases remained unmatched. Germline V gene sequence: CDR1 LNHNV, CDR2 YYDKDF (reference sequence). The CDR3 protein is CATSRAGDRDDYGYTF. The DNA of the CDR3 is TGTGCCACCAGCAGAGCGGGGGACAGGGATGACTATGGCTACACCTTC.

V usage is TRBV27 and J usage is TRBJ1-5; possible D gene TRBD1, 6 bases. Trimming cost V 8 bases and J 6 bases, with 14 bases left between them. The CDR3 is 13 residues long. Germline V CDR1 and CDR2: MNHEY, SMNVEV (reference sequence). The CDR3: CASRYRESQPQHF. Here the CDR3 DNA reads TGTGCCAGCCGATACAGGGAGAGTCAGCCCCAGCATTTT.

V and J are TRBV27 and TRBJ1-6; D perhaps matches TRBD1 (5 bases). The length of the CDR3 is 15 residues. Trimming shortened V by 2 bases and J by 12 bases, and 17 bases separated the two germline ends. Germline loops: CDR1 MNHEY, CDR2 SMNVEV (reference sequence). The DNA of the CDR3 is TGTGCCAGCAGTTTACAAACGGGACTGGGCGAACCCCTCCACTTT. Amino acids: CASSLQTGLGEPLHF.

J is TRBJ2-3 and V is TRBV2; D is undetermined. With 2 bases removed from V and 0 bases from J, the gap between germline ends came to 12 bases. The germline CDR1 and CDR2 sequences are SNHLY and FYNNEI. CDR3 size: 16 residues. CDR3 DNA: TGTGCCAGCAGTGAAAGTACGTCTACTAGCACAGATACGCAGTATTTT. This codes for CASSESTSTSTDTQYF. Full variable domain (rest looked up from reference TRBV2 and TRBJ2-3): EPEVTQTPSHQVTQMGQEVILRCVPISNHLYFYWYRQILGQKVEFLVSFYNNEISEKSEIFDDQFSVERPDGSNFTLKIRSTKLEDSAMYFCASSESTSTSTDTQYFGPGTRLTVL.

The chain is built from TRBV10-3 and TRBJ2-1, with D perhaps matching TRBD2 (5 bases). V gave up 8 bases and J gave up 6 bases, with 17 bases separating them. Germline V lookup: CDR1 ENHRY, CDR2 SYGVKD. The length of the CDR3 is 14 residues. CDR3 in DNA: TGTGCCATCGGGTCCGGCGGGTGGGGCAATGAGCAGTTCTTC. This gives the protein CAIGSGGWGNEQFF.

The chain joins TRBV27 to TRBJ2-3; no clear D gene. CDR1 is MNHEY, CDR2 SMNVEV, per germline (reference sequence). The ends were cut back, 2 bases at V and 4 bases at J, with 7 bases in the middle. The CDR3 is 13 amino acids. The CDR3 nucleotides are TGTGCCAGCAGTTTAAGAGCCCCAGATACGCAGTATTTT. Translated, it gives CASSLRAPDTQYF.

The chain links TRBV11-2 to TRBJ1-2; perhaps TRBD1 as D (5 bases). CDR3 length: 13 amino acids. Trimming cost V 4 bases and J 5 bases, with 11 bases left between them. Germline V lookup: CDR1 SGHAT, CDR2 FQNNGV. DNA for the CDR3: TGTGCCAGCAGCTCCCGGGGGTCGTATGGCTACACCTTC. Amino acids: CASSSRGSYGYTF. The whole variable domain, filled in from reference TRBV11-2 and TRBJ1-2, reads EAGVAQSPRYKIIEKRQSVAFWCNPISGHATLYWYQQILGQGPKLLIQFQNNGVVDDSQLPKDRFSAERLKGVDSTLKIQPAKLEDSAVYLCASSSRGSYGYTFGSGTRLTVV.

J is TRBJ2-7 and V is TRBV10-1, with 10 nucleotides matching TRBD1. V shed 5 bases and J 4 bases; nucleotides not matched to a gene: 2. Germline V lookup: CDR1 WNHNN, CDR2 SYGVQD (reference sequence). The length of the CDR3 is 13 residues. The CDR3 coding sequence is TGCGCCAGCAGTAGGGACAGGGGATACGAGCAGTACTTC. Its protein is CASSRDRGYEQYF.

The chain employs TRBV30 and TRBJ1-1; 9 bases agree with TRBD1. The junction had 10 bases not matched to a gene; V was cut back by 4 bases and J by 4 bases. Per the germline V gene, CDR1 is GTSNPN and CDR2 is SVGIG (reference sequence). This CDR3 spans 15 amino acids. The CDR3 is CAWTRTGVWSTEAFF. The CDR3 nucleotides are TGTGCCTGGACCAGGACAGGGGTTTGGAGCACTGAAGCTTTCTTT.

The rearrangement uses TRBV6-1 and TRBJ1-5, with 7 bases fitting TRBD1. CDR3 length: 14 residues. V was clipped by 6 bases and J by 7 bases; unmatched bases: 9. Germline V gene lookup returns CDR1 MNHNS and CDR2 SASEGT. In DNA, the CDR3 is TGTGCCAGCAGAGTTAGACAGGGCGAGCAGCCCCAGCATTTT. It codes for CASRVRQGEQPQHF.

The chain recombines TRBV7-2 with TRBJ2-7; 7 nucleotides match TRBD2. CDR1 and CDR2 from the germline V gene are SGHTA and FQGNSA. Unmatched junction bases numbered 4, after V lost 0 bases and J lost 2 bases. The CDR3 length is 15 residues. CDR3 DNA: TGTGCCAGCAGCTTAGCTACGGGGGGACCCTACGAGCAGTACTTC. Translated, it gives CASSLATGGPYEQYF.

The chain recombines TRBV6-7 with TRBJ2-7, with 7 nucleotides matching TRBD1. TRBV6-7 is designated an ORF whose function remains uncertain. V was pared by 6 bases and J by 5 bases, with 7 bases of the junction left unmatched. The CDR3 has 13 residues. CDR3 loop: CASRPTGDNEQYF. CDR3 nucleotide sequence: TGTGCCAGCAGACCCACAGGGGACAACGAGCAGTACTTC.

This chain links TRBV11-2 with TRBJ2-3, with D hard to call. This CDR3 spans 12 amino acids. The V end lost 3 bases, the J end lost 6 bases, and 7 bases lay between the germline ends. CDR1 is SGHAT, CDR2 FQNNGV, per germline. The CDR3 loop reads CASSFNQDTQYF. The CDR3 DNA reads TGTGCCAGCAGCTTTAACCAGGATACGCAGTATTTT.